Here is one TCR beta chain with its context. This sample was taken from a study of patients and donors after allogeneic stem cell transplantation. V dropped 2 bases and J dropped 2; count of bases not matched to a gene: 18. This CDR3 spans 21 amino acids. One entry per CDR3 protein results from TCRdb running MiXCR on the RT-PCR reads. The repertoire holds 920,000 or so distinct CDR3 sequences, with roughly 18% as singletons. This TCR derives from a human donor who was either an allogeneic HSCT recipient or a stem cell or donor lymphocyte infusion donor (not recorded which). It is not recorded whose cells these are; they may come from a transplant donor. Sequencing was carried out using blood, either unsorted or a sorted T cell fraction (not recorded which). J is TRBJ2-2 and V is TRBV12-3 or TRBV12-4; TRBD2 matches 9 bases. CDR3 sequence reads: CASSLLVRAGGPPLNTGELFF. In DNA, the CDR3 is TGTGCCAGCAGTTTATTAGTCAGGGCGGGAGGGCCGCCTCTTAACACCGGGGAGCTGTTTTTT.